The 22 T cell receptor beta chains presented below share a single source sample, sequenced in a study of HIV-infected patients and healthy controls. MiXCR, applied by TCRdb to the 5' RACE reads, yields one record per CDR3 protein. The profile covers roughly 68,000 distinct CDR3 sequences, with over 15% appearing a single time and approximately 1.5% taken by the ten largest. The sample consisted of CD4+ T cells from blood. These receptors were taken from a human donor in good health.

The table lists this clonotype with many counts. This sequence joins TRBV20-1 and TRBJ1-4; D not certain. Germline CDR1 is DFQATT and CDR2 is SNEGSKA (reference sequence). The germline V and J ends were trimmed by 7 bases and 4 bases, with 7 bases remaining between them. The CDR3 contains 11 residues. The CDR3 DNA sequence: TGCAGTGGAGTTTATAATGAAAAACTGTTTTTT. Protein: CSGVYNEKLFF.

This rearrangement joins TRBV20-1 to TRBJ1-1, with D tentatively TRBD1 (6 bases). Trimming took off 1 base at V and 3 bases at J, with 27 bases between the two ends. The CDR3 is 19 amino acids. The germline CDR1 and CDR2 sequences are DFQATT and SNEGSKA (reference sequence). CDR3 protein: CSARGLLGGDNRADTEAFF. The CDR3 DNA sequence: TGCAGTGCTAGAGGTCTCCTTGGGGGGGACAATCGTGCTGACACTGAAGCTTTCTTT.

Only a few counts were recorded for this clonotype. This sequence joins TRBV7-2 and TRBJ1-1; D ambiguous. This CDR3 spans 14 amino acids. The germline CDR1 and CDR2 sequences are SGHTA and FQGNSA. Trimming stripped 4 bases from V and 7 bases from J, with 16 bases between. CDR3 in DNA: TGTGCCAGCAGCTCAGTGGTCCTCGGGTATGAAGCTTTCTTT. Residues: CASSSVVLGYEAFF.

This clonotype was found many times. The chain has TRBV20-1 and TRBJ1-3; the D gene is possibly TRBD1 (5 bases). The CDR3 runs to 15 residues. V dropped 5 bases and J dropped 3 bases, with 17 bases sitting between them. CDR1 is DFQATT and CDR2 is SNEGSKA in the germline V gene (reference sequence). CDR3 sequence (DNA): TGCAGTGCTGCTAAACCTCGACAGTTTGGAAACACCATATATTTT. Its protein is CSAAKPRQFGNTIYF.

This rearrangement joins TRBV20-1 to TRBJ2-5; 8 bases are a match to TRBD2. Trimming took 5 bases from V and 4 from J; bases not matched to a gene: 6. The CDR3 is 13 residues long. Germline V gene lookup returns CDR1 DFQATT and CDR2 SNEGSKA (reference sequence). The CDR3, as DNA: TGCAGTGCTGCGGGGGGCCCGGGAGAGACCCAGTACTTC. This sequence encodes CSAAGGPGETQYF.

There are a few counts of this clonotype. This chain's CDR3 is CASSPRTSGSTDTQYF. The CDR3 region has the DNA TGTGCCAGCAGCCCACGGACTAGCGGGAGCACAGATACGCAGTATTTT. V usage is TRBV7-8 and J usage is TRBJ2-3; 11 positions agree with TRBD2. Germline lookup yields CDR1 SGHVS and CDR2 FQNEAQ. J lost 0 bases, V lost 5 bases, and 4 bases had no gene match. The CDR3 has 16 residues.

This chain joins TRBV7-9 and TRBJ2-3; possible D gene TRBD1, 5 bases. Trimming took 5 bases from V and 1 from J, leaving 13 bases between them. The germline V gene encodes CDR1 SEHNR and CDR2 FQNEAQ (reference sequence). CDR3 size: 15 residues. DNA for the CDR3: TGTGCCAGCAGCCCCAGGGCGATCCGCACAGATACGCAGTATTTT. This sequence encodes CASSPRAIRTDTQYF. Full variable domain (remainder filled in from reference TRBV7-9 and TRBJ2-3): DTGVSQNPRHKITKRGQNVTFRCDPISEHNRLYWYRQTLGQGPEFLTYFQNEAQLEKSRLLSDRFSAERPKGSFSTLEIQRTEQGDSAMYLCASSPRAIRTDTQYFGPGTRLTVL.

This clonotype was recorded a few times. This chain uses TRBV6-5 with TRBJ1-2, with TRBD1 identical over 8 bases. The CDR3 has 15 amino acids. V was clipped by 2 bases and J by 5 bases; unmatched bases: 7. Germline V gives CDR1 MNHEY, CDR2 SVGAGI. The CDR3 region has the DNA TGTGCCAGCAGTTACCCCGGACAGGGTCAATATGGCTACACCTTC. This gives the protein CASSYPGQGQYGYTF.

The V gene is TRBV13, the J gene TRBJ2-6, with D hard to call. V gave up 1 base and J gave up 0 bases, with 10 bases separating them. CDR1 is PRHDT and CDR2 is FYEKMQ in the germline V gene (reference sequence). CDR3 length equals 17 residues. The CDR3 region is CASSLARSGSGANVLTF. CDR3 sequence (DNA): TGTGCCAGCAGCTTAGCCCGATCCGGCTCTGGGGCCAACGTCCTGACTTTC. Using reference TRBV13 and TRBJ2-6 for the parts outside the CDR3, the full variable domain is AAGVIQSPRHLIKEKRETATLKCYPIPRHDTVYWYQQGPGQDPQFLISFYEKMQSDKGSIPDRFSAQQFSDYHSELNMSSLELGDSALYFCASSLARSGSGANVLTFGAGSRLTVL.

This chain links TRBV7-9 with TRBJ1-3, with TRBD1 as a possible D gene (6 bases). This CDR3 has 15 amino acids. Per the germline V gene, CDR1 is SEHNR and CDR2 is FQNEAQ (reference sequence). Trimming took off 1 base at V and 0 bases at J, with 7 bases between the two ends. CDR3 nucleotide sequence: TGTGCCAGCAGCTTAGTAGGGGGCTCTGGAAACACCATATATTTT. Translated: CASSLVGGSGNTIYF.

J is TRBJ1-4 and V is TRBV12-5; D remains unclear. The germline V gene has CDR1 LGHNT and CDR2 FRNRAP. The length of the CDR3 is 13 residues. V was clipped by 1 base and J by 2 bases, with 2 bases between them. CDR3 loop: CASGLGTNEKLFF. In DNA, the CDR3 is TGTGCTAGTGGTTTGGGTACTAATGAAAAACTGTTTTTT. The full variable domain, completed using reference TRBV12-5 and TRBJ1-4, is DARVTQTPRHKVTEMGQEVTMRCQPILGHNTVFWYRQTMMQGLELLAYFRNRAPLDDSGMPKDRFSAEMPDATLATLKIQPSEPRDSAVYFCASGLGTNEKLFFGSGTQLSVL.

The V and J genes are TRBV6-6 and TRBJ2-3; D unresolved. The CDR3 is made up of 14 amino acids. V was shortened by 0 bases and J by 4 bases, with 8 bases between the two germline ends. Germline-derived CDR1 and CDR2 are MNHNY and SVGAGI (reference sequence). CDR3: CASSYSGLADTQYF. CDR3 bases: TGTGCCAGCAGTTACTCAGGGTTGGCAGATACGCAGTATTTT.

Only a few counts were recorded for this clonotype. The chain uses TRBV19 and TRBJ1-2; 8 bases fit TRBD1. V dropped 8 bases and J dropped 5; count of bases not matched to a gene: 19. The germline V gene encodes CDR1 LNHDA and CDR2 SQIVND (reference sequence). The CDR3 spans 17 residues. CDR3 loop: CASAIYSPIRGLYGYTF. The CDR3 region has the DNA TGTGCCAGTGCCATTTATAGCCCCATCAGGGGGCTGTATGGCTACACCTTC.

The chain employs TRBV14 and TRBJ1-5; 8 bases are shared with TRBD1. Per germline, CDR1 SGHDN and CDR2 FVKESK. The CDR3 spans 17 residues. V was clipped by 4 bases and J by 0 bases; unmatched bases: 8. CDR3 bases: TGTGCCAGCAGCCCTTCTGCGGACAGGGCTAGCAATCAGCCCCAGCATTTT. Protein: CASSPSADRASNQPQHF.

V is TRBV18 and J is TRBJ1-1, with D unresolved. There are 13 residues in the CDR3. Germline V gives CDR1 KGHSH, CDR2 LQKENI. Between the trimmed V and J ends, which lost 0 bases and 11 bases, there was a span of 13 bases. The CDR3 here is CASSPPVGNRAFF. In nucleotides, the CDR3 is TGTGCCAGCTCACCACCGGTGGGAAATCGTGCTTTCTTT.

The chain employs TRBV20-1 and TRBJ2-7; TRBD1 is a possible D gene (6 bases). Per germline, CDR1 DFQATT and CDR2 SNEGSKA (reference sequence). The length of the CDR3 is 13 residues. Trimming stripped 6 bases from V and 4 bases from J, with 16 bases between. In DNA form, the CDR3 reads TGCAGTGCCTTCCTGCAGGGGCGGTACGAGCAGTACTTC. Translated, it gives CSAFLQGRYEQYF.

This clonotype turned up a few times. The chain employs TRBV7-2 and TRBJ1-5; 9 bases are shared with TRBD1. This CDR3 is built from 15 residues. Germline CDR1 and CDR2: SGHTA and FQGNSA. With V trimmed by 5 bases and J by 6 bases, 8 bases remained unmatched. CDR3 coding DNA: TGTGCCAGCAGCATAACGGGGACAGGGTTTCAGCCCCAGCATTTT. Amino acid sequence: CASSITGTGFQPQHF.

This clonotype was picked up a small number of times. The chain carries TRBV20-1 and TRBJ2-3; 8 bases are shared with TRBD2. The CDR3 is 16 residues long. The J segment lost 3 bases and the V segment lost 0 bases, leaving 8 bases of the junction unmatched. Germline V gene sequence: CDR1 DFQATT, CDR2 SNEGSKA (reference sequence). CDR3: CSARDGARLATDTQYF. In DNA form, the CDR3 reads TGCAGTGCTAGAGATGGGGCCCGACTAGCGACAGATACGCAGTATTTT.

This clonotype occurred a few times. V is TRBV5-6 and J is TRBJ2-7, with 8 nucleotides matching TRBD1. CDR1 and CDR2 (germline): SGHDT, YYEEEE. With V trimmed by 4 bases and J by 11 bases, 8 bases remained unmatched. The CDR3 consists of 12 residues. CDR3: CASSLQDRVEYF. CDR3 sequence (DNA): TGTGCCAGCAGCCTCCAGGACAGGGTCGAGTACTTC. Full variable domain (rest looked up from reference TRBV5-6 and TRBJ2-7): DAGVTQSPTHLIKTRGQQVTLRCSPKSGHDTVSWYQQALGQGPQFIFQYYEEEERQRGNFPDRFSGHQFPNYSSELNVNALLLGDSALYLCASSLQDRVEYFGPGTRLTVT.

This clonotype has a count of ten or more. The chain is built from TRBV15 and TRBJ1-5, with D perhaps TRBD1 (6 bases). Germline V gene lookup returns CDR1 LNHNV and CDR2 YYDKDF (reference sequence). The CDR3 runs 17 residues. V lost 3 bases, J lost 2 bases, and 17 bases lay in between. The CDR3 DNA reads as TGTGCCACCAGCAGGCCGTGGGGGGCGATAGGCAATCAGCCCCAGCATTTT. Its protein product is CATSRPWGAIGNQPQHF.

The sample holds a few counts of this clonotype. The chain employs TRBV30 and TRBJ1-6; a possible D gene is TRBD1 (5 bases). The CDR3 is 14 amino acids. The germline V gene encodes CDR1 GTSNPN and CDR2 SVGIG (reference sequence). V was pared by 0 bases and J by 10 bases, with 13 bases between. In nucleotides, the CDR3 is TGTGCCTGGAGTGTACCCAGGGTGGAGTCACCCCTCCACTTT. Its translation: CAWSVPRVESPLHF. The full variable domain, rest sourced from reference TRBV30 and TRBJ1-6, is SQTIHQWPATLVQPVGSPLSLECTVEGTSNPNLYWYRQAAGRGLQLLFYSVGIGQISSEVPQNLSASRPQDRQFILSSKKLLLSDSGFYLCAWSVPRVESPLHFGNGTRLTVT.

This clonotype was seen only a few times. V gene TRBV5-4 combines with J gene TRBJ1-6; TRBD1 matches at 7 bases. Germline V gene sequence: CDR1 SGHNT, CDR2 YYREEE (reference sequence). This CDR3 comprises 14 residues. Losses at the gene ends were 3 bases for V and 14 bases for J; bases not matched to a gene: 11. The CDR3 DNA reads as TGTGCCAGCAGCTCGTCAGGGGGAATTCAGGCCCTCCACTTT. Its translation: CASSSSGGIQALHF.